The entry below gives a single T cell receptor (beta chain) sequence along with its context. No antigen is known for it. As for time point: pretreatment peripheral blood. This sample is part of a study of PD-L1 blockade in urothelial cancer. Study information: Patients had been given 0 to 3 earlier chemotherapy regimens. Once treatment had started, blood was analyzed at 3 weeks (second dose) and again at 6 weeks. Blood yielded a median of about 150,000 T cells per sample. Study observations and caveats: Pretreatment peripheral blood TCR clonality that fell below the median predicted better survival among the patients studied.

TCRdb's copy holds only in-frame clones and misses some; the assay was immunoSEQ multiplex PCR. The sample carries roughly 87,000 clones, 89% recorded once. The V end lost 4 bases, the J end lost 6 bases, and 6 bases lay between the germline ends. From germline, CDR1 is MNHEY and CDR2 SVGAGI. The CDR3 sequence is 11 residues long. The sequence derives from a woman over 75 with urothelial cancer. The sample consisted of PBMCs, taken around atezolizumab (anti-PD-L1) treatment. The gene calls are TRBV6-5 and TRBJ1-2, with D uncertain. The CDR3 region is CASSSTHGYTF. The CDR3 region has the DNA TGTGCCAGCAGTTCCACTCATGGCTACACCTTC.